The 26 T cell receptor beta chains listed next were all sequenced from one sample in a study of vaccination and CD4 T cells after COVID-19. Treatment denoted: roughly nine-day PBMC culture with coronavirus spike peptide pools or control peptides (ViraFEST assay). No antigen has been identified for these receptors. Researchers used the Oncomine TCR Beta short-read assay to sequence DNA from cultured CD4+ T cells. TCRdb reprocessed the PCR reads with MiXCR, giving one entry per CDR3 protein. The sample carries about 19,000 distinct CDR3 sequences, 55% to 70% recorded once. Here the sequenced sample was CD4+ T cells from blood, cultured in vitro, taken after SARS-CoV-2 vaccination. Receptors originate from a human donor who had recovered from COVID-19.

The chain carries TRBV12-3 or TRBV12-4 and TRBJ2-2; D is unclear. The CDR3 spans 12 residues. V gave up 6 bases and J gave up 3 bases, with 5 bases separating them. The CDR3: CASRLYTGELFF. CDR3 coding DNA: TGTGCCAGCAGATTATACACCGGGGAGCTGTTTTTT.

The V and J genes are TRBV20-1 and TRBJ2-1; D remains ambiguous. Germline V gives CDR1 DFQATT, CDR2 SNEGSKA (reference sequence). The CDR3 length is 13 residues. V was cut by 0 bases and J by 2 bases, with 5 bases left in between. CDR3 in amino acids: CSARDPTYNEQFF. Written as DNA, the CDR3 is TGCAGTGCTAGAGATCCAACCTACAATGAGCAGTTCTTC.

CDR3 nucleotides: TGCAGTGCGCCAATTGGGCAGGGGGCGCCGATTATAGGTTCACCCCTCCACTTT. Residues: CSAPIGQGAPIIGSPLHF. V usage is TRBV20-1 and J usage is TRBJ1-6; TRBD1 matches 8 bases. This CDR3 comprises 18 residues. J gave up 9 bases and V 6 bases, and 22 bases lay outside the gene matches. Germline values: CDR1 DFQATT, CDR2 SNEGSKA (reference sequence).

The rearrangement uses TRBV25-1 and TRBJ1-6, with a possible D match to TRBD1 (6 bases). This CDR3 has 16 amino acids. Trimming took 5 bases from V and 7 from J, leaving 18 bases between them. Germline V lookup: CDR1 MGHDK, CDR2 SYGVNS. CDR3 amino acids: CASSPQGGTQNSPLHF. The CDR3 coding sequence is TGTGCCAGCAGTCCCCAGGGAGGGACACAGAATTCACCCCTCCACTTT.

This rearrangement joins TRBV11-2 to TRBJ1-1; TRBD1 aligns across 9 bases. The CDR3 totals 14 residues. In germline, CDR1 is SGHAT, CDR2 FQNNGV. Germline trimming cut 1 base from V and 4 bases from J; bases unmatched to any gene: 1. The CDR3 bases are TGTGCCAGCAGCTTAGGGACAGGGGTCACTGAAGCTTTCTTT. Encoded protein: CASSLGTGVTEAFF.

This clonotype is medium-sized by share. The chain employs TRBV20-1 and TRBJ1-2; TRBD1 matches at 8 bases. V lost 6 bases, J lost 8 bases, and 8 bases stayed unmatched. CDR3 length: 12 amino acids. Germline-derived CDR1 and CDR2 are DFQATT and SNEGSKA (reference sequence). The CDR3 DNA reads TGCAGTGCGGATCAGGGGGCACGGGGCTACACCTTC. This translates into CSADQGARGYTF.

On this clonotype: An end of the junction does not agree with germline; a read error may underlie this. The CDR3, as DNA: TGTGCCAGCATCCAGGTAGCTACTTCATCCCTCCACTTT. This sequence encodes CASIQVATSSLHF. V is TRBV2 and J is TRBJ1-6; D call uncertain. Germline V gene data show CDR1 as SNHLY and CDR2 as FYNNEI. The CDR3 is 13 residues long.

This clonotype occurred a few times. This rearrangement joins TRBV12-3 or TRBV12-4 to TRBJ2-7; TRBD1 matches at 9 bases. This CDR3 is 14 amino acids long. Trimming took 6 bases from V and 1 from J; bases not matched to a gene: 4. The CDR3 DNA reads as TGTGCCAGCAGGCTGGGACAGGGTTCCTACGAGCAGTACTTC. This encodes CASRLGQGSYEQYF.

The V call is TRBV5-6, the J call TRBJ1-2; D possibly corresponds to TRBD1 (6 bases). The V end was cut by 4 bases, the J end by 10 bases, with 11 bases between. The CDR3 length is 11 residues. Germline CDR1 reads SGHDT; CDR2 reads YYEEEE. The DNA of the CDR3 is TGTGCCAGCAGCAGACGGACAGTCTACACCTTC. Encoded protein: CASSRRTVYTF.

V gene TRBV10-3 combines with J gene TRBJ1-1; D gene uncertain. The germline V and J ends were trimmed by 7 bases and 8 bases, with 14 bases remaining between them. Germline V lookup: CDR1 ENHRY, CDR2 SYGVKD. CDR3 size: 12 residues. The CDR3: CAINDVGSEAFF. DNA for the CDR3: TGTGCCATCAATGATGTGGGATCAGAAGCTTTCTTT.

The CDR3 loop is CASSLEGAHYNEQFF. CDR3 DNA sequence: TGTGCCAGCAGCTTAGAGGGAGCCCACTACAATGAGCAGTTCTTC. The chain links TRBV7-2 to TRBJ2-1; tentative D call: TRBD2 (5 bases). Trimming stripped 1 base from V and 3 bases from J, with 10 bases between. This CDR3 comprises 15 residues. The germline V gene encodes CDR1 SGHTA and CDR2 FQGNSA.

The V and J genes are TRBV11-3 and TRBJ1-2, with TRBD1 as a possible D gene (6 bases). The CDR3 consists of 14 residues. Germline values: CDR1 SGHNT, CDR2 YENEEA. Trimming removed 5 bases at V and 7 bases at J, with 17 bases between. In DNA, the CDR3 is TGTGCCAGCAGCGAGATTGACAGGACTACTGGCTACACCTTC. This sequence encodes CASSEIDRTTGYTF. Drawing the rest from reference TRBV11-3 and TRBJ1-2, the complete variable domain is EAGVVQSPRYKIIEKKQPVAFWCNPISGHNTLYWYLQNLGQGPELLIRYENEEAVDDSQLPKDRFSAERLKGVDSTLKIQPAELGDSAVYLCASSEIDRTTGYTFGSGTRLTVV.

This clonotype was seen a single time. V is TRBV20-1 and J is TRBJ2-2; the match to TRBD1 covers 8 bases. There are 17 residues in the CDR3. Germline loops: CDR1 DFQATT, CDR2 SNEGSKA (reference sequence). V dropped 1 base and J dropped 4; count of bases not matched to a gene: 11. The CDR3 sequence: CSARVPRGRGPTGELFF. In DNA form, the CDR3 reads TGCAGTGCTAGAGTTCCCAGGGGGCGCGGTCCCACCGGGGAGCTGTTTTTT.

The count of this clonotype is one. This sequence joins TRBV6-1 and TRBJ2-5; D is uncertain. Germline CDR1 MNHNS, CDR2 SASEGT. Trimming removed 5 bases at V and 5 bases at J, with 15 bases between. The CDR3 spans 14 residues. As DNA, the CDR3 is TGTGCCAGCAGTCCGACCATGTGGCGGGAGACCCAGTACTTC. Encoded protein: CASSPTMWRETQYF.

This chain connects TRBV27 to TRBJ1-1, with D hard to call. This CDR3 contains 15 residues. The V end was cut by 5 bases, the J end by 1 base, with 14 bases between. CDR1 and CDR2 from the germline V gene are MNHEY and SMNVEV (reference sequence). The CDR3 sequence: CASSPSDWGNTEAFF. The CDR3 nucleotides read TGTGCCAGCAGTCCCTCCGATTGGGGGAACACTGAAGCTTTCTTT.

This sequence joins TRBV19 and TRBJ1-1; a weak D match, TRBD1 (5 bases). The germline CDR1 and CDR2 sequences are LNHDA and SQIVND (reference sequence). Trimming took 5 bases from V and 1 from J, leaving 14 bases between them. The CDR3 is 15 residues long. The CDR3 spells CASSATGTPNTEAFF. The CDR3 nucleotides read TGTGCCAGTAGTGCCACCGGGACCCCGAACACTGAAGCTTTCTTT. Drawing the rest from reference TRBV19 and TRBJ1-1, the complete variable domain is DGGITQSPKYLFRKEGQNVTLSCEQNLNHDAMYWYRQDPGQGLRLIYYSQIVNDFQKGDIAEGYSVSREKKESFPLTVTSAQKNPTAFYLCASSATGTPNTEAFFGQGTRLTVV.

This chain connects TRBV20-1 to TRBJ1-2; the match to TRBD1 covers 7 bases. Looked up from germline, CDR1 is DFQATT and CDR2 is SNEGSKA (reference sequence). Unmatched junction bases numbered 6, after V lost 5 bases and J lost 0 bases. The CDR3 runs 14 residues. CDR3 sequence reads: CSAPRTGPNYGYTF. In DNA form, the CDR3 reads TGCAGTGCTCCCCGGACAGGTCCTAACTATGGCTACACCTTC.

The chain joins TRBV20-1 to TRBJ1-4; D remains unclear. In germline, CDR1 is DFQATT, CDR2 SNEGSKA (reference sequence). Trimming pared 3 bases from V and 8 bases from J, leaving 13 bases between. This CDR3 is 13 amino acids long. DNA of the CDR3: TGCAGTGCTAGTAGAGGTAGTTCAGAAAAACTGTTTTTT. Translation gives CSASRGSSEKLFF.

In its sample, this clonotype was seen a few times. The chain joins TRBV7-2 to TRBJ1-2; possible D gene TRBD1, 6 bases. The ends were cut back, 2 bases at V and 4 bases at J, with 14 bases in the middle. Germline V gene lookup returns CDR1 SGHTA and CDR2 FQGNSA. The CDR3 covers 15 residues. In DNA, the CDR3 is TGTGCCAGCAGCTTAAGTCACACAGGGCTCTATGGCTACACCTTC. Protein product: CASSLSHTGLYGYTF.

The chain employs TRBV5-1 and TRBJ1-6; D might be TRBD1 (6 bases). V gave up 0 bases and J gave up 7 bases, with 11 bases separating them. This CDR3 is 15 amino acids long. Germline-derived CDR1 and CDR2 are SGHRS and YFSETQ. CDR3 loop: CASSLDRVRNSPLHF. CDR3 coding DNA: TGCGCCAGCAGCTTGGACAGGGTGAGAAATTCACCCCTCCACTTT.

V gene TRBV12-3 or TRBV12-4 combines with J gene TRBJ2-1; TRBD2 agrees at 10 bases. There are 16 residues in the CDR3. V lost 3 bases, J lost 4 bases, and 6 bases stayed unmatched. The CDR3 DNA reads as TGTGCCAGCAGTTTTTGGCTAGCGGGAGTTTACAATGAGCAGTTCTTC. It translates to CASSFWLAGVYNEQFF.

CDR3 coding DNA: TGTGCCAGCAGTTACGCCGGACAGGGGTTCGAGACCCAGTACTTC. Its translation is CASSYAGQGFETQYF. The rearrangement links TRBV6-2 or TRBV6-3 to TRBJ2-5; TRBD1 agrees at 9 bases. This CDR3 comprises 15 residues. Germline loops: CDR1 MNHEY, CDR2 SVGEGT. V lost 2 bases, J lost 5 bases, and 6 bases stayed unmatched.

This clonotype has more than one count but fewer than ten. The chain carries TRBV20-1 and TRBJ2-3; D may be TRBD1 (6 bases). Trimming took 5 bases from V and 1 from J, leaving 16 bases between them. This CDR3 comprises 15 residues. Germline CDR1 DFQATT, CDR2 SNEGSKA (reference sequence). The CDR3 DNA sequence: TGCAGTGCTTCCCCTCCGACAGGAGGCACAGATACGCAGTATTTT. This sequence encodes CSASPPTGGTDTQYF.

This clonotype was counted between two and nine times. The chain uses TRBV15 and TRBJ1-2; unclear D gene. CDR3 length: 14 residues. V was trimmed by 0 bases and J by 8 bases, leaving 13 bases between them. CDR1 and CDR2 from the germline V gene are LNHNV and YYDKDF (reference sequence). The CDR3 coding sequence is TGTGCCACCAGCAGAGATCAAGGAGGGAAGGGCTACACCTTC. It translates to CATSRDQGGKGYTF.

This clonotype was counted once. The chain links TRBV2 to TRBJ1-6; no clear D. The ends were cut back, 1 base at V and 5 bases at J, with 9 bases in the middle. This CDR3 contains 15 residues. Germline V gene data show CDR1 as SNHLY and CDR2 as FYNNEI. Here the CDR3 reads CASSEGLSDNSPLHF. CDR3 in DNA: TGTGCCAGCAGTGAAGGTCTATCGGATAATTCACCCCTCCACTTT.

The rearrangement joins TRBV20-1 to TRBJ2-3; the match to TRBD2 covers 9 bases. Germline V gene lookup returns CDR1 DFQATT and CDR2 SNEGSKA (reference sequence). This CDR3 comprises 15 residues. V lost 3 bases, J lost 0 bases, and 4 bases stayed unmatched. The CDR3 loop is CSASRLADSTDTQYF. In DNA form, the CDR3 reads TGCAGTGCTAGCCGACTAGCGGATAGCACAGATACGCAGTATTTT.